Sequencing of this T cell receptor (beta chain) was carried out in a study of T cell responses to AZD1222 COVID-19 vaccine. Sequenced by immunoSEQ multiplex PCR; TCRdb stores in-frame clones only, minus some. Of fewer than 85,000 clones listed, roughly nine tenths are singletons. The CDR3 is 16 residues long. The V gene's germline CDR1 is SNHLY and CDR2 FYNNEI. The V and J ends lost 7 bases and 6 bases respectively, with 22 bases between them. The J gene is TRBJ1-5, the V gene TRBV2, with D possibly matching TRBD1 (6 bases). This specimen consisted of peripheral blood, obtained 28 days after the second AZD1222 dose. The receptor comes from an adult who received the AZD1222 COVID-19 vaccine. The DNA of the CDR3 is TGTGCCAGCACCCCCCGACAGGTCTCTATTAGTCAGCCCCAGCATTTT. This sequence encodes CASTPRQVSISQPQHF.